These T cell receptor beta chains were read from a single sample in a study of a mutant IDH1 vaccine in newly diagnosed glioma. The assay was immunoSEQ multiplex PCR, and TCRdb's table has in-frame clones only and misses some. The table records roughly 70,000 clones, approximately 84% of them present only once. The antigens these receptors bind are not known. The material sequenced was PBMCs, taken from a glioma patient whose treatment included an IDH1 peptide vaccine. These receptors were collected from a woman in her fifties or sixties with glioma. The CDR3 runs from the conserved cysteine through the conserved F or W. Fields, in order: CDR3 length, V gene, CDR3 protein.

12 | TRBV11-2 | CASGGISAEAFF
14 | TRBV30 | CAWSVALGSYEQYF
14 | TRBV27 | CASMGANYNYGYTF
15 | TRBV19 | CASSTRAVGNQPQHF
13 | TRBV11-3 | CASSLSGSYEQYF
16 | TRBV5-1 | CASSLNGQGSTGELFF
16 | TRBV5-1 | CASSLETFGPNTEAFF
12 | TRBV7-8 | CARQGSTDTQYF
13 | TRBV18 | CASSRTQDYGYTF
16 | TRBV7-2 | CASSPRGKGLNYEQYF
16 | TRBV7-8 | CASSSATGQRGSPLHF
13 | TRBV5-8 | CASTLIMNTEAFF
15 | TRBV2 | CASREYTGDGTEAFF
13 | TRBV5-1 | CASKGQMNTEAFF
15 | TRBV27 | CASSFTGTETYEQYF
13 | TRBV6-5 | CASRSYRNTEAFF
17 | TRBV2 | CATSTSGGGKNTGELFF
13 | TRBV6-5 | CASRPVSGNTIYF